The entry that follows covers one TCR beta chain sequence. The antigen remains unidentified. This sample stems from a study of T cells in Graves' hyperthyroidism and ophthalmopathy. As for the study in general: The blood sample was taken at first diagnosis, before treatment began.

General study findings and limits: Blood shared most expanded thyroid clonotypes above 0.001.

Germline V lookup: CDR1 DFQATT, CDR2 SNEGSKA (reference sequence). V was cut by 5 bases and J by 2 bases, with 18 bases left in between. CDR3 length: 15 residues. Regions amplified from RNA transcripts were the TCR beta CDR3 regions. First-round RT-PCR targeting the TCR CDR3 was performed with the HTBI primer set. MiXCR, run by TCRdb on the multiplex PCR reads, gives a single entry per CDR3 protein. In the table there are around 480,000 distinct CDR3 sequences, approximately 15% of which are singletons. The TCR sequence derives from a woman aged 18 to 35 with Graves' hyperthyroidism. The chain recombines TRBV20-1 with TRBJ1-2; tentatively, D is TRBD1 (6 bases). Sequences were obtained from blood. The CDR3 protein is CSARGGLRRNYGYTF. The CDR3 DNA sequence: TGCAGTGCTCGGGGGGGCCTCAGGAGGAACTATGGCTACACCTTC.